Shown below are 32 T cell receptor beta chains from a single sample sequenced in a study of CD8 T cells in ankylosing spondylitis. TCRdb reanalysed the 5' RACE reads using MiXCR and keeps one entry per CDR3 protein. The sample has a few hundred thousand distinct CDR3 sequences, roughly a tenth seen once; the top ten hold about 19%. Source material: blood, either unsorted or a sorted T cell fraction (not recorded which). These receptors originate from a male donor with ankylosing spondylitis or in good health (not recorded which).

This clonotype appeared a few times. The V and J genes are TRBV7-8 and TRBJ1-1; D unresolved. This CDR3 contains 14 residues. V gave up 3 bases and J gave up 3 bases, with 11 bases separating them. From germline, CDR1 is SGHVS and CDR2 FQNEAQ. CDR3 in amino acids: CASSFTSGDTEAFF. The CDR3 DNA reads TGTGCCAGCAGCTTCACCTCCGGGGACACTGAAGCTTTCTTT. Based on the CDR3 plus reference TRBV7-8 and TRBJ1-1, the full variable domain is GAGVSQSPRYKVAKRGQDVALRCDPISGHVSLFWYQQALGQGPEFLTYFQNEAQLDKSGLPSDRFFAERPEGSVSTLKIQRTQQEDSAVYLCASSFTSGDTEAFFGQGTRLTVV.

The chain joins TRBV7-8 to TRBJ1-1; D is possibly TRBD1 (6 bases). This CDR3 comprises 13 residues. The germline V gene encodes CDR1 SGHVS and CDR2 FQNEAQ. The germline V and J ends were trimmed by 9 bases and 1 base, with 12 bases remaining between them. CDR3 loop: CARSVDRNTEAFF. CDR3 nucleotide sequence: TGTGCCAGGAGCGTGGACAGGAACACTGAAGCTTTCTTT.

This clonotype was recorded a few times. CDR3 residues: CASSQREGVRRYGYTF. Here the CDR3 DNA reads TGTGCCAGCAGCCAAAGAGAGGGAGTGAGACGGTATGGCTACACCTTC. The V and J genes are TRBV3-1 and TRBJ1-2; D gene ambiguous. Germline CDR1 LGHDT, CDR2 YNNKEL (reference sequence). V lost 2 bases, J lost 5 bases, and 18 bases lay in between. CDR3 length equals 16 residues.

The sample holds many counts of this clonotype. The chain employs TRBV20-1 and TRBJ2-1; 8 bases map to TRBD2. The length of the CDR3 is 15 residues. Trimming took 3 bases from V and 4 from J; bases not matched to a gene: 8. Germline V gene data show CDR1 as DFQATT and CDR2 as SNEGSKA (reference sequence). The CDR3 spells CSASALERGYNEQFF. Written as DNA, the CDR3 is TGCAGTGCTAGTGCCCTCGAGCGGGGGTACAATGAGCAGTTCTTC.

This clonotype was detected many times. DNA for the CDR3: TGCGCCAGCAGCTTGGCCTCGGGGGGGCCGCATGAGCAGTTCTTC. As protein: CASSLASGGPHEQFF. This chain links TRBV5-1 with TRBJ2-1, with TRBD2 matching 8 bases. The CDR3 covers 15 residues. V lost 0 bases, J lost 8 bases, and 7 bases stayed unmatched. CDR1 SGHRS and CDR2 YFSETQ come from the germline V gene.

This clonotype has ten or more counts. This chain connects TRBV27 to TRBJ1-5; no clear D gene. Deletions cut 3 bases from V and 5 bases from J, with 14 bases between. Germline V gene lookup returns CDR1 MNHEY and CDR2 SMNVEV (reference sequence). The CDR3 runs to 15 residues. CDR3 coding DNA: TGTGCCAGCAGTTTTAACAGTTTTGGTGATCAGCCCCAGCATTTT. This translates into CASSFNSFGDQPQHF.

This clonotype was detected only a few times. The chain combines TRBV7-2 with TRBJ2-3; no clear D. Trimming removed 4 bases at V and 6 bases at J, with 8 bases between. Germline V gene lookup returns CDR1 SGHTA and CDR2 FQGNSA. The CDR3 has 12 amino acids. The CDR3 region is CASSSDGDTQYF. CDR3 DNA: TGTGCCAGCAGCTCAGACGGGGATACGCAGTATTTT.

This clonotype was counted many times. The CDR3 reads CSARLTGLKDTQYF. Here the CDR3 DNA reads TGCAGTGCTAGACTGACAGGGTTAAAAGATACGCAGTATTTT. V gene TRBV20-1 combines with J gene TRBJ2-3, with 7 positions matching TRBD1. Germline CDR1 is DFQATT and CDR2 is SNEGSKA (reference sequence). The CDR3 is 14 residues long. With 2 bases clipped from V and 5 bases from J, the junction kept 7 bases outside the gene matches.

In this sample, this clonotype turned up many times. The rearrangement uses TRBV7-9 and TRBJ2-5, with D unresolved. The V end lost 0 bases, the J end lost 2 bases, and 16 bases lay between the germline ends. Per germline, CDR1 SEHNR and CDR2 FQNEAQ (reference sequence). The CDR3 is made up of 17 amino acids. CDR3 DNA sequence: TGTGCCAGCAGCTTAGCGGGGTCGCAGTTTAAGCAAGAGACCCAGTACTTC. The encoded protein is CASSLAGSQFKQETQYF.

This sequence joins TRBV14 and TRBJ2-1, with 7 bases lining up with TRBD2. The CDR3 loop spans 15 amino acids. Trimming at V came to 6 bases and at J to 6 bases, leaving 11 bases not matched to a gene. The germline gives CDR1 SGHDN, CDR2 FVKESK. The CDR3 spells CASSPQRGQSNEQFF. As DNA, the CDR3 is TGTGCCAGCAGTCCTCAGCGGGGCCAGAGCAATGAGCAGTTCTTC.

This clonotype appeared many times. This chain links TRBV20-1 with TRBJ1-1; D not resolved. The CDR3 sequence is 14 residues long. Germline assignment: CDR1 DFQATT and CDR2 SNEGSKA (reference sequence). Trimming shortened V by 0 bases and J by 1 base, and 9 bases separated the two germline ends. CDR3 DNA sequence: TGCAGTGCTAGAGAAAGGATTACGAACACTGAAGCTTTCTTT. Translated: CSARERITNTEAFF.

This clonotype was found a few times. V is TRBV20-1 and J is TRBJ1-1; the D is unclear. The V end was cut by 3 bases, the J end by 0 bases, with 14 bases between. Germline CDR1 is DFQATT and CDR2 is SNEGSKA (reference sequence). The CDR3 runs 15 residues. The CDR3 sequence: CSASSLGRMNTEAFF. In DNA form, the CDR3 reads TGCAGTGCTAGTTCTTTGGGGAGGATGAACACTGAAGCTTTCTTT.

Many counts were recorded for this clonotype. The CDR3 here is CASRNDGGAANTGELFF. CDR3 bases: TGTGCCAGTAGGAATGACGGGGGGGCCGCGAACACCGGGGAGCTGTTTTTT. The chain combines TRBV19 with TRBJ2-2; 8 bases are a match to TRBD2. This CDR3 region has 17 residues. The trim removed 6 bases at V and 0 bases at J, leaving 9 bases unmatched. The V gene's germline CDR1 is LNHDA and CDR2 SQIVND (reference sequence).

This clonotype was seen many times. This CDR3 is CASSPGQTALANYGYTF. The DNA for the CDR3 is TGTGCCAGCTCACCAGGACAGACCGCCCTCGCTAACTATGGCTACACCTTC. V is TRBV18 and J is TRBJ1-2, with D possibly matching TRBD1 (6 bases). The CDR3 has 17 residues. Germline assignment: CDR1 KGHSH and CDR2 LQKENI. The V gene lost 2 bases and the J gene lost 0 bases, with 16 bases spanning the gap. The full variable domain, its missing parts supplied by reference TRBV18 and TRBJ1-2, is NAGVMQNPRHLVRRRGQEARLRCSPMKGHSHVYWYRQLPEEGLKFMVYLQKENIIDESGMPKERFSAEFPKEGPSILRIQQVVRGDSAAYFCASSPGQTALANYGYTFGSGTRLTVV.

The chain joins TRBV19 to TRBJ1-1; possible D gene TRBD1, 5 bases. V gave up 1 base and J gave up 4 bases, with 16 bases separating them. Germline V gives CDR1 LNHDA, CDR2 SQIVND (reference sequence). This CDR3 region has 16 residues. The CDR3, as DNA: TGTGCCAGTAGTATAGGGGGCCCAATCGGCAGCACTGAAGCTTTCTTT. It yields the protein CASSIGGPIGSTEAFF.

This clonotype appeared many times. The J gene is TRBJ1-5, the V gene TRBV15; no firm D call. V dropped 0 bases and J dropped 11 bases, with 8 bases sitting between them. CDR1 is LNHNV, CDR2 YYDKDF, per germline (reference sequence). This CDR3 has 12 amino acids. In DNA, the CDR3 is TGTGCCACCAGCAGAGAAATCGAGGCCCAGCATTTT. Translating it yields CATSREIEAQHF.

The sample holds many counts of this clonotype. This sequence joins TRBV10-3 and TRBJ1-2; 9 nucleotides line up with TRBD1. Trimming took 8 bases from V and 7 from J; bases not matched to a gene: 11. Germline-derived CDR1 and CDR2 are ENHRY and SYGVKD. This CDR3 is built from 14 residues. This CDR3 is CAIGFTGQGGGYTF. CDR3 bases: TGTGCCATCGGATTCACGGGACAGGGAGGTGGCTACACCTTC.

This clonotype was observed many times. This sequence joins TRBV2 and TRBJ1-5; D ambiguous. Germline loops: CDR1 SNHLY, CDR2 FYNNEI. Trimming removed 5 bases from V and 4 bases from J, with 9 bases in between. CDR3 size: 13 residues. The CDR3 is CASSRQENQPQHF. In DNA form, the CDR3 reads TGTGCCAGCAGTCGTCAGGAGAATCAGCCCCAGCATTTT.

This clonotype was observed at least ten times. The genes are TRBV27 and TRBJ2-3; no clear D. CDR1 MNHEY and CDR2 SMNVEV come from the germline V gene (reference sequence). The CDR3 has 14 residues. With 0 bases removed from V and 2 bases from J, the gap between germline ends came to 6 bases. CDR3 in DNA: TGTGCCAGCAGTTTATCGTCAGACACAGATACGCAGTATTTT. Protein sequence: CASSLSSDTDTQYF.

The chain is built from TRBV15 and TRBJ2-5; D is undetermined. This CDR3 comprises 12 residues. CDR1 LNHNV and CDR2 YYDKDF come from the germline V gene (reference sequence). V was cut by 2 bases and J by 4 bases, with 5 bases left in between. CDR3 protein: CATSRTRETQYF. The CDR3 nucleotides read TGTGCCACCAGCAGAACCCGAGAGACCCAGTACTTC.

This chain links TRBV18 with TRBJ2-5; D tentatively fits TRBD1 or TRBD2 (6 bases each). The CDR3 has 14 amino acids. Germline V gene sequence: CDR1 KGHSH, CDR2 LQKENI. With 0 bases removed from V and 3 bases from J, the gap between germline ends came to 8 bases. The CDR3 nucleotides read TGTGCCAGCTCACCACCCGGGGGCAAAGAGACCCAGTACTTC. Protein: CASSPPGGKETQYF. Using reference TRBV18 and TRBJ2-5 for the parts outside the CDR3, the full variable domain is NAGVMQNPRHLVRRRGQEARLRCSPMKGHSHVYWYRQLPEEGLKFMVYLQKENIIDESGMPKERFSAEFPKEGPSILRIQQVVRGDSAAYFCASSPPGGKETQYFGPGTRLLVL.

The table lists this clonotype with a count of one. It may be a read error: a sequence one base away is much more abundant. This chain uses TRBV20-1 with TRBJ2-3; 11 bases are shared with TRBD2. CDR3 size: 15 residues. Germline V CDR1 and CDR2: DFQATT, SNEGSKA (reference sequence). Losses at the gene ends were 8 bases for V and 4 bases for J; bases not matched to a gene: 11. CDR3 region: CSSHIAGGRADTQYF. For the CDR3, the DNA is TGCAGTTCTCACATAGCGGGGGGGAGAGCAGATACGCAGTATTTT.

This clonotype was counted between two and nine times. The chain employs TRBV20-1 and TRBJ1-2, with D maybe TRBD1 (6 bases). The CDR3 spans 11 residues. Germline V gene data show CDR1 as DFQATT and CDR2 as SNEGSKA (reference sequence). The V gene lost 6 bases and the J gene lost 6 bases, with 11 bases spanning the gap. The CDR3 loop reads CSASGDDGYTF. The DNA of the CDR3 is TGCAGTGCCTCAGGGGATGATGGCTACACCTTC.

Only a few counts were recorded for this clonotype. The chain links TRBV24-1 to TRBJ1-5, with D possibly TRBD1 on 5 matching bases. Germline assignment: CDR1 KGHDR and CDR2 SFDVKD. V was shortened by 2 bases and J by 2 bases, with 18 bases between the two germline ends. The CDR3 consists of 18 residues. This CDR3 is CATSDSRDSRRGNQPQHF. The CDR3 DNA reads TGTGCCACCAGTGATTCCCGGGACTCTCGTAGGGGCAATCAGCCCCAGCATTTT.

DNA for the CDR3: TGTGCCAGCAGCCGTGGAGGGGGTAACACCGGGGAGCTGTTTTTT. Translating gives CASSRGGGNTGELFF. The chain combines TRBV7-3 with TRBJ2-2, with D perhaps given as TRBD1 or TRBD2 (6 bases each). V gave up 5 bases and J gave up 2 bases, with 12 bases separating them. CDR1 and CDR2 (germline): SGHTA, FQGTGA. The CDR3 contains 15 residues.

This clonotype was detected ten times or more. The chain employs TRBV5-1 and TRBJ1-1, with 7 bases that match TRBD1. V dropped 2 bases and J dropped 5; count of bases not matched to a gene: 6. In germline, CDR1 is SGHRS, CDR2 YFSETQ. The CDR3 runs to 14 residues. As DNA, the CDR3 is TGCGCCAGCAGCTTAACAGGGGAAGGGACTGAAGCTTTCTTT. It specifies CASSLTGEGTEAFF.

The chain is built from TRBV20-1 and TRBJ2-5; 9 nucleotides align to TRBD2. This CDR3 comprises 12 residues. J gave up 4 bases and V 5 bases, and 2 bases lay outside the gene matches. Germline V gene data show CDR1 as DFQATT and CDR2 as SNEGSKA (reference sequence). DNA of the CDR3: TGCAGTGCTCGAGCGGGGGGAGAGACCCAGTACTTC. Translation gives CSARAGGETQYF.

This clonotype was seen repeatedly, ten times or more. This sequence joins TRBV7-9 and TRBJ2-5; 7 bases are a match to TRBD1. CDR1 and CDR2 (germline): SEHNR, FQNEAQ (reference sequence). CDR3 length: 15 residues. V lost 4 bases and J lost 0; bases outside the gene matches: 5. CDR3 region: CASSSGGQYQETQYF. In DNA, the CDR3 is TGTGCCAGCAGCTCAGGGGGACAGTACCAAGAGACCCAGTACTTC.

The rearrangement joins TRBV13 to TRBJ1-1, with 7 nucleotides matching TRBD1. The germline gives CDR1 PRHDT, CDR2 FYEKMQ (reference sequence). This CDR3 has 15 amino acids. Unmatched junction bases numbered 11, after V lost 5 bases and J lost 5 bases. The CDR3 loop is CASSAERGRGTEAFF. The DNA of the CDR3 is TGTGCCAGCAGCGCCGAGAGGGGGCGCGGGACTGAAGCTTTCTTT.

The chain links TRBV7-2 to TRBJ2-1; D gene uncertain. V lost 1 base, J lost 7 bases, and 11 bases lay in between. This CDR3 has 14 residues. Germline loops: CDR1 SGHTA, CDR2 FQGNSA. Written as DNA, the CDR3 is TGTGCCAGCAGCTTAGGTCCAGAATCTAATGAGCAGTTCTTC. This translates into CASSLGPESNEQFF.

This clonotype was counted ten times or more. The rearrangement uses TRBV28 and TRBJ1-1, with 7 positions matching TRBD1. This CDR3 is built from 13 residues. Germline V gives CDR1 MDHEN, CDR2 SYDVKM. The J segment lost 0 bases and the V segment lost 8 bases, leaving 3 bases of the junction unmatched. The CDR3: CASLGQLNTEAFF. CDR3 nucleotide sequence: TGTGCCAGCCTGGGACAGCTGAACACTGAAGCTTTCTTT.

The DNA of the CDR3 is TGTGCCAGCAGCTTAACCGCGGGCCAAGAGACCCAGTACTTC. Protein sequence: CASSLTAGQETQYF. J is TRBJ2-5 and V is TRBV7-3; D is perhaps TRBD2 (5 bases). The CDR3 has 14 amino acids. V lost 0 bases to trimming and J lost 1 base, with 6 bases between them. Germline values: CDR1 SGHTA, CDR2 FQGTGA.